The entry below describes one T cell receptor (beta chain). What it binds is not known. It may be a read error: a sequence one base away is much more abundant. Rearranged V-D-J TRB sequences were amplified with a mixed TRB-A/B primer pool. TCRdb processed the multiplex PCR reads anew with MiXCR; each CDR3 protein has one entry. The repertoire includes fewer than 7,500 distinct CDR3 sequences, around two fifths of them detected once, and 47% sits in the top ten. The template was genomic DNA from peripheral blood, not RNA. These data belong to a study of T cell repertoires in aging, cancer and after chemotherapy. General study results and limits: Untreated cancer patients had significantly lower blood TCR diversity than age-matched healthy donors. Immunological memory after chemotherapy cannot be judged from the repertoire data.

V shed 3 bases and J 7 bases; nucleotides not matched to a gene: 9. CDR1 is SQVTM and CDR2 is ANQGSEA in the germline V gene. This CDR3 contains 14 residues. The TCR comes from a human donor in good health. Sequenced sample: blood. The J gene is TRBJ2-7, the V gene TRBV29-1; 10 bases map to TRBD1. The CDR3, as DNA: TGCAGCGTTGAGGGACAGGGGCGAGACAATGAGCAGTACTTC. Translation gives CSVEGQGRDNEQYF.